This T cell receptor (beta chain) emerged from a study of human T cells and chemical hapten exposure. CDR3 length: 11 residues. Trimming removed 2 bases from V and 9 bases from J, with 8 bases in between. Germline CDR1 MNHEY, CDR2 SVGEGT. TCRdb called the RACE reads again in MiXCR, with one record for every CDR3 protein. The data show about 110,000 distinct CDR3 sequences, with about 11% seen just once and under 4.5% held by the top ten. Time point indicated: patch test 1, 2 weeks after DPC sensitization. Specified treatment: therapeutic diphenylcyclopropenone sensitization with weekly scalp DPC. The chain employs TRBV6-2 or TRBV6-3 and TRBJ2-7; the D is unclear. This TCR came from a woman aged 40 to 50 with alopecia areata. Some clones in this sample may be carry-over from other donors' samples. Sample: whole blood, taken in connection with sensitization to the hapten diphenylcyclopropenone (DPC). The CDR3 protein is CASSYRAAQYF. The DNA for the CDR3 is TGTGCCAGCAGTTACCGGGCGGCGCAGTACTTC.